This T cell receptor (beta chain) emerged from a study of cytomegalovirus exposure and HLA in healthy donors. Study-wide findings and caveats: Productive rates of about 87% or about 30% were seen for most TCR beta V segments in an earlier analysis. Some V segments could not be told apart, so they were left out, TRBV6-2 and TRBV6-3 among them. The authors reported that TCR beta sequences could predict HLA-A and HLA-B alleles. These predictions were accurate for most subjects in the first cohort.

V gave up 0 bases and J gave up 7 bases, with 9 bases separating them. The CDR3 runs 13 residues. CDR1 and CDR2 (germline): WSHSY, SAAADI. Researchers ran the PCR with 60 Vbeta and 13 Jbeta primers. Repertoires were generated with immunoSEQ multiplex PCR, while TCRdb's copy carries only in-frame clones and drops some. The table has more than 80,000 clones, 65% to 75% seen once. As regards this clone: The antigen is unknown.

The TCR was taken from a man aged 55 to 70 in good health and CMV-seronegative. The source material was PBMCs. The chain combines TRBV10-2 with TRBJ1-1; tentative D call: TRBD1 (5 bases). The CDR3 here is CASSESRESEAFF. In DNA form, the CDR3 reads TGCGCCAGCAGTGAGTCCAGGGAAAGTGAAGCTTTCTTT.